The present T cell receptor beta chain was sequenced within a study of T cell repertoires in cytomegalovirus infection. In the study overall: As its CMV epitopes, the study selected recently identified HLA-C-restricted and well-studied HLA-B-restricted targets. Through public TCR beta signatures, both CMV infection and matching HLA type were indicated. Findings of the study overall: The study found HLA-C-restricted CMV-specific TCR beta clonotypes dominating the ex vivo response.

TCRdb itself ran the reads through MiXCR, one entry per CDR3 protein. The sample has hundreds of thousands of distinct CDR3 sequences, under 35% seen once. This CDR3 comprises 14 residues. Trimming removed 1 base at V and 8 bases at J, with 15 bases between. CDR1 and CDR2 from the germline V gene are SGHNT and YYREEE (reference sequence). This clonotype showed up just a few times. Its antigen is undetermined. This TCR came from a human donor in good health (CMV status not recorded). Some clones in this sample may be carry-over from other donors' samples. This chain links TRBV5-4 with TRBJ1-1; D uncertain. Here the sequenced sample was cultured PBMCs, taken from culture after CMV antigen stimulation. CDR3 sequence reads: CASSLTGRSREAFF. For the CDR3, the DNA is TGTGCCAGCAGCTTGACGGGCAGGAGCCGAGAAGCTTTCTTT.